This record concerns one TCR beta chain sequence. Its cognate antigen is unknown. Pooling was applied to second doses at about 4 or about 12 weeks. The entry originates in a study of T cell responses to AZD1222 COVID-19 vaccine. Losses at the gene ends were 7 bases for V and 2 bases for J; bases not matched to a gene: 8. Germline V CDR1 and CDR2: SGHDT, YYEEEE. The CDR3 is 14 amino acids. Study-wide points: Spike-specific TCR breadth and depth both grew after two AZD1222 doses. Unmutated variant regions reportedly attract nearly half of all spike-specific TCRs.

TCRdb keeps only in-frame clones here, not all; method: immunoSEQ multiplex PCR. The table has around 130,000 clones, just under 95% seen once. The sample consisted of peripheral blood, taken 28 days after the second AZD1222 dose. The rearrangement joins TRBV5-6 to TRBJ2-5; 7 bases match TRBD1. The TCR originated in an adult who received the AZD1222 COVID-19 vaccine. CDR3 protein: CASARDSVQETQYF. The CDR3 bases are TGTGCCAGCGCCCGGGACAGCGTACAAGAGACCCAGTACTTC.